This TCR beta chain was recovered during a study of beta chain features in type 1 diabetes. Sorting that relied on CD45RO/CCR7/CD25/CD127/CD95/CD27 yielded CD4+ naive, central memory, regulatory and stem cell-like memory cells. Germline CDR1 MDHEN, CDR2 SYDVKM. The CDR3 is 12 amino acids. V lost 4 bases, J lost 6 bases, and 2 bases stayed unmatched. Of the isolated RNA, all was reverse transcribed, and so the sequenced material was expressed TCRB transcripts. Profiled with immunoSEQ multiplex PCR; TCRdb holds only in-frame clones, not every one. The sample comprises roughly 120,000 clones, 40% of which are singletons, and roughly 0.059% rests with the top ten.

The sequenced sample was stem cell memory CD4+ T cells from blood. The receptor was derived from a woman younger than 35 in good health. This chain joins TRBV28 and TRBJ2-7, with 8 bases lining up with TRBD1. DNA of the CDR3: TGTGCCAGCAGTTCCCAGGGGGCCGAGCAGTACTTC. Its translation: CASSSQGAEQYF.